The present TCR beta chain was sequenced within a study of patients and donors after allogeneic stem cell transplantation. This clonotype was recorded many times. CDR3 length: 10 residues. Germline CDR1 and CDR2: SQVTM and ANQGSEA. V lost 4 bases to trimming and J lost 14 bases, with 12 bases between them. TCRdb recomputed calls from the RT-PCR reads with MiXCR, one row per CDR3 protein. Of about 230,000 distinct CDR3 sequences in the sample, roughly 13% were seen once. This clonotype was obtained from a human donor who was either an allogeneic HSCT recipient or a stem cell or donor lymphocyte infusion donor (not recorded which). It is not recorded whose cells these are; they may come from a transplant donor. Sequences were obtained from blood, either unsorted or a sorted T cell fraction (not recorded which). V and J are TRBV29-1 and TRBJ2-1, with unresolved D. CDR3 DNA: TGCAGCGTTGGGACCGACATGAAGTTCTTC. It specifies CSVGTDMKFF.